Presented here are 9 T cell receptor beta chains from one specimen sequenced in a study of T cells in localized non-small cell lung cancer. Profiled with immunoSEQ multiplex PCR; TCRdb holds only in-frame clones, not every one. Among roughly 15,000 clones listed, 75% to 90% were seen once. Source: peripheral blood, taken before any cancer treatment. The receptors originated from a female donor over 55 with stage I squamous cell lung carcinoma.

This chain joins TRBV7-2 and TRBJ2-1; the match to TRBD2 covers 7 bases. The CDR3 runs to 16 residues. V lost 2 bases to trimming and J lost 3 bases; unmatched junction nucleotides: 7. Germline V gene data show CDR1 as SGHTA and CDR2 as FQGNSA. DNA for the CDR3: TGTGCCAGCAGCTTAAGGTCTCTAGCGGACTACAATGAGCAGTTCTTC. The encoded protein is CASSLRSLADYNEQFF.

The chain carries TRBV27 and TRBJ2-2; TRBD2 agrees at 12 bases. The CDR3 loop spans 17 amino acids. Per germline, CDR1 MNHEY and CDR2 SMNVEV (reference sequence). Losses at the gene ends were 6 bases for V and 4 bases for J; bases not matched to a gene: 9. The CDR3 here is CASSDPGLAGSTGELFF. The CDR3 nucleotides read TGTGCCAGCAGCGATCCAGGACTAGCGGGATCCACCGGGGAGCTGTTTTTT.

Written as DNA, the CDR3 is TGTGCCAGCAGTTACCCGACAGGGGAGTATGGCTACACCTTC. Residues: CASSYPTGEYGYTF. V and J are TRBV6-5 and TRBJ1-2; TRBD1 agrees at 8 bases. This CDR3 contains 14 residues. With V trimmed by 2 bases and J by 5 bases, 4 bases remained unmatched. Germline V gene data show CDR1 as MNHEY and CDR2 as SVGAGI.

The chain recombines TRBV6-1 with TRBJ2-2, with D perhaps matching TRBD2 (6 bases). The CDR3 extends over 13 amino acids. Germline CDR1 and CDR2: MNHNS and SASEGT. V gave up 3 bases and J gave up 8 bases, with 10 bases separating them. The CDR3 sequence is CASSEGEAGELFF. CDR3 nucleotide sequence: TGTGCCAGCAGTGAGGGGGAGGCAGGGGAGCTGTTTTTT.

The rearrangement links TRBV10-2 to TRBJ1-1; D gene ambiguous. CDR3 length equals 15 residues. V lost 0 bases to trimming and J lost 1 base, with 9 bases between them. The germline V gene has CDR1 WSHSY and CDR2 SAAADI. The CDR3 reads CASSESAEGNTEAFF. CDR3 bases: TGCGCCAGCAGTGAGTCGGCCGAGGGGAACACTGAAGCTTTCTTT.

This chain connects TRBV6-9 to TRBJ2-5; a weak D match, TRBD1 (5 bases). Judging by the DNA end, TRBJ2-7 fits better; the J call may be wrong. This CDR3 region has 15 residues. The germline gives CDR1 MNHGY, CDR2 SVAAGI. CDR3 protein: CASSYRQTLSYEQYF. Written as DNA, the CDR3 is TGTGCCAGCAGTTACCGACAGACTCTTTCCTACGAGCAGTACTTC.

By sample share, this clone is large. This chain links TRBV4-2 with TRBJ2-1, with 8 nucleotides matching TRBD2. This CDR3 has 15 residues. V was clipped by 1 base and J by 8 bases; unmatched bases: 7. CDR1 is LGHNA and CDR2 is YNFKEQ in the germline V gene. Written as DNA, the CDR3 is TGTGCCAGCAGCCAAGTTCCTACGGGAGGGCATGAGCAGTTCTTC. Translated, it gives CASSQVPTGGHEQFF.

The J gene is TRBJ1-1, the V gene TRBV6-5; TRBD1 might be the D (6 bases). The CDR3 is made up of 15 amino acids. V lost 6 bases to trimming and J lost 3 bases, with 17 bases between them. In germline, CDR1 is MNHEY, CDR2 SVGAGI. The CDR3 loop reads CASRGSGAGDTEAFF. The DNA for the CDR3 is TGTGCCAGCAGGGGGTCAGGGGCGGGAGACACTGAAGCTTTCTTT.

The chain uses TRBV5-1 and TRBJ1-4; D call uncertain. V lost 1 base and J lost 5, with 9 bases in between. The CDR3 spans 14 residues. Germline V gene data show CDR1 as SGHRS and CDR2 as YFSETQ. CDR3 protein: CASSLSDVNEKLFF. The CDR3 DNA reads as TGCGCCAGCAGCTTGTCGGACGTCAATGAAAAACTGTTTTTT.